The 28 T cell receptor beta chains given below trace back to one sample, sequenced in a study of blood T cell repertoires in COVID-19. Only in-frame clones appear in the TCRdb table, and some are missing; sequencing was by immunoSEQ multiplex PCR. The top ten hold around 3% of the sample, which has about 220,000 clones, roughly 81% seen once. Sequenced material: peripheral blood. The receptors here all came from a man between 45 and 60 years old who had recovered from COVID-19.

V is TRBV28 and J is TRBJ2-7; perhaps TRBD2 as D (5 bases). Trimming pared 4 bases from V and 2 bases from J, leaving 15 bases between. The CDR3 has 15 amino acids. Germline CDR1 is MDHEN and CDR2 is SYDVKM. The chain's CDR3 is CASSSSRTRTYEQYF. CDR3 sequence (DNA): TGTGCCAGCAGTTCCTCCCGGACTCGAACCTACGAGCAGTACTTC.

The chain recombines TRBV6-5 with TRBJ2-7; the match to TRBD1 covers 10 bases. This CDR3 spans 15 amino acids. The trim removed 2 bases at V and 3 bases at J, leaving 4 bases unmatched. Germline CDR1 reads MNHEY; CDR2 reads SVGAGI. The chain's CDR3 is CASSYTRDRGYEQYF. The CDR3 region has the DNA TGTGCCAGCAGTTACACCAGGGACAGGGGCTACGAGCAGTACTTC.

V is TRBV28 and J is TRBJ1-6; 7 bases are a match to TRBD1. This CDR3 region has 15 residues. With V trimmed by 5 bases and J by 9 bases, 10 bases remained unmatched. The germline gives CDR1 MDHEN, CDR2 SYDVKM. The CDR3 protein is CASSLNRGRASPLHF. For the CDR3, the DNA is TGTGCCAGCAGTCTTAACAGGGGACGGGCTTCACCCCTCCACTTT.

The CDR3 protein is CASSPAGGRADTQYF. The CDR3 DNA is TGTGCCAGCAGTCCAGCGGGAGGTAGGGCAGATACGCAGTATTTT. This rearrangement joins TRBV28 to TRBJ2-3; TRBD2 matches at 9 bases. With V trimmed by 5 bases and J by 4 bases, 7 bases remained unmatched. Germline V gives CDR1 MDHEN, CDR2 SYDVKM. The CDR3 loop spans 15 amino acids.

The chain links TRBV10-1 to TRBJ2-1; TRBD2 matches at 9 bases. Germline-derived CDR1 and CDR2 are WNHNN and SYGVQD (reference sequence). This CDR3 is built from 15 residues. The V segment lost 2 bases and the J segment 7 bases; nucleotides outside the gene matches: 6. The CDR3 sequence: CASSEVAGVFNEQFF. CDR3 in DNA: TGCGCCAGCAGTGAGGTAGCGGGAGTCTTTAATGAGCAGTTCTTC.

A few counts support this clone. The CDR3 DNA reads as TGCGCCAGCAGCTTGGCCCCCGCGGGAGGATTGGTTACGCAGTATTTT. Protein: CASSLAPAGGLVTQYF. The chain carries TRBV5-1 and TRBJ2-3; TRBD2 matches 8 bases. From germline, CDR1 is SGHRS and CDR2 YFSETQ. The J segment lost 8 bases and the V segment lost 0 bases, leaving 11 bases of the junction unmatched. This CDR3 has 16 residues.

V and J are TRBV29-1 and TRBJ1-2; 8 nucleotides match TRBD1. The junction had 9 bases not matched to a gene; V was cut back by 4 bases and J by 5 bases. Germline V gene sequence: CDR1 SQVTM, CDR2 ANQGSEA. This CDR3 spans 14 amino acids. The chain's CDR3 is CSVGDGGQAYGYTF. The CDR3, as DNA: TGCAGCGTTGGCGACGGGGGACAGGCTTATGGCTACACCTTC. Full variable domain (remainder filled in from reference TRBV29-1 and TRBJ1-2): SAVISQKPSRDICQRGTSLTIQCQVDSQVTMMFWYRQQPGQSLTLIATANQGSEATYESGFVIDKFPISRPNLTFSTLTVSNMSPEDSSIYLCSVGDGGQAYGYTFGSGTRLTVV.

The chain uses TRBV18 and TRBJ2-5, with 7 bases aligning to TRBD2. After removal of 3 bases from V and 2 bases from J, the junction contained 0 bases not matched to a gene. Germline V gene lookup returns CDR1 KGHSH and CDR2 LQKENI. The CDR3 totals 13 residues. CDR3 nucleotides: TGTGCCAGCTCACCCGGGAGGCAAGAGACCCAGTACTTC. It specifies CASSPGRQETQYF.

The rearrangement uses TRBV19 and TRBJ2-1; 14 nucleotides match TRBD2. The CDR3 covers 15 residues. The V gene end was trimmed by 6 bases and the J gene end by 6 bases; junction bases not matched to a gene: 4. Germline lookup yields CDR1 LNHDA and CDR2 SQIVND (reference sequence). The CDR3 loop reads CASSEGLAGVNEQFF. CDR3 coding DNA: TGTGCCAGTAGCGAGGGACTAGCGGGAGTCAATGAGCAGTTCTTC.

The CDR3 coding sequence is TGTGCCAGCAGCCCCGGGACTAGCGGGTTTACTAGCACAGATACGCAGTATTTT. It translates to CASSPGTSGFTSTDTQYF. V and J are TRBV27 and TRBJ2-3; 12 bases line up with TRBD2. The CDR3 is 18 residues long. Germline CDR1 reads MNHEY; CDR2 reads SMNVEV (reference sequence). J gave up 0 bases and V 6 bases, and 10 bases lay outside the gene matches.

The chain combines TRBV9 with TRBJ1-1; 7 bases are a match to TRBD1. Germline V gene data show CDR1 as SGDLS and CDR2 as YYNGEE. This CDR3 is 14 amino acids long. V was pared by 3 bases and J by 0 bases, with 2 bases of the junction left unmatched. The CDR3 sequence: CASSAGQVNTEAFF. The DNA for the CDR3 is TGTGCCAGCAGCGCTGGACAGGTGAACACTGAAGCTTTCTTT.

This clone was picked up one time. The chain carries TRBV9 and TRBJ2-3, with TRBD2 matching 8 bases. Trimming cost V 2 bases and J 6 bases; bases outside gene matches: 8. The germline gives CDR1 SGDLS, CDR2 YYNGEE. The CDR3 is 15 amino acids. CDR3 in DNA: TGTGCCAGCAGCGTTGTTAGCGGGACTTGGGATACGCAGTATTTT. This encodes CASSVVSGTWDTQYF. Based on the CDR3 plus reference TRBV9 and TRBJ2-3, the full variable domain is DSGVTQTPKHLITATGQRVTLRCSPRSGDLSVYWYQQSLDQGLQFLIQYYNGEERAKGNILERFSAQQFPDLHSELNLSSLELGDSALYFCASSVVSGTWDTQYFGPGTRLTVL.

This chain connects TRBV6-5 to TRBJ1-2, with D hard to call. The germline V gene has CDR1 MNHEY and CDR2 SVGAGI. The CDR3 extends over 13 amino acids. V dropped 2 bases and J dropped 4 bases, with 8 bases sitting between them. CDR3 nucleotides: TGTGCCAGCAGTTACGGCAGTACCTATGGCTACACCTTC. Its translation: CASSYGSTYGYTF.

This chain uses TRBV19 with TRBJ2-1, with 9 bases that match TRBD2. J gave up 0 bases and V 3 bases, and 3 bases lay outside the gene matches. This CDR3 has 16 amino acids. Germline V CDR1 and CDR2: LNHDA, SQIVND (reference sequence). The CDR3 here is CASSIPLAGSYNEQFF. The CDR3 nucleotides are TGTGCCAGTAGTATCCCACTAGCGGGCTCCTACAATGAGCAGTTCTTC.

This clone has a single count. The chain links TRBV24-1 to TRBJ2-1; D is unresolved. This CDR3 spans 16 amino acids. Germline CDR1 is KGHDR and CDR2 is SFDVKD. Between the trimmed V and J ends, which lost 3 bases and 5 bases, there was a span of 16 bases. CDR3 nucleotide sequence: TGTGCCACCAGTGATCGAACAACCCCCCAGGACAATGAGCAGTTCTTC. Translating gives CATSDRTTPQDNEQFF.

In its sample, this clone was seen a few times. The V gene is TRBV2, the J gene TRBJ1-6; 10 bases match TRBD1. The V segment lost 8 bases and the J segment 8 bases; nucleotides outside the gene matches: 3. CDR1 SNHLY and CDR2 FYNNEI come from the germline V gene. The CDR3 is 13 amino acids. CDR3 in amino acids: CASGGQGYSPLHF. The CDR3 DNA reads TGTGCCAGCGGGGGACAGGGGTATTCACCCCTCCACTTT.

J is TRBJ2-7 and V is TRBV2; 7 bases are shared with TRBD2. There are 15 residues in the CDR3. CDR1 and CDR2 from the germline V gene are SNHLY and FYNNEI. Trimming took 2 bases from V and 4 from J; bases not matched to a gene: 8. CDR3 nucleotide sequence: TGTGCCAGCAGTGAACGAGCGGGGTGGGGATACGAGCAGTACTTC. Translated, it gives CASSERAGWGYEQYF.

The rearrangement links TRBV27 to TRBJ2-1; 7 nucleotides line up with TRBD1. There are 15 residues in the CDR3. Germline trimming cut 5 bases from V and 5 bases from J; bases unmatched to any gene: 9. Germline V gene data show CDR1 as MNHEY and CDR2 as SMNVEV (reference sequence). The CDR3 DNA reads as TGTGCCAGCAGTATGAACAGGGGTTACGACAATGAGCAGTTCTTC. It yields the protein CASSMNRGYDNEQFF.

V gene TRBV7-9 combines with J gene TRBJ2-5, with D hard to call. The CDR3 consists of 12 residues. Trimming left V 2 bases short and J 4 bases short, with 5 bases between. CDR1 SEHNR and CDR2 FQNEAQ come from the germline V gene (reference sequence). CDR3 sequence: CASSLIGETQYF. The CDR3 nucleotides are TGTGCCAGCAGCTTAATCGGAGAGACCCAGTACTTC. Supplemented by reference TRBV7-9 and TRBJ2-5, the full variable domain reads DTGVSQNPRHKITKRGQNVTFRCDPISEHNRLYWYRQTLGQGPEFLTYFQNEAQLEKSRLLSDRFSAERPKGSFSTLEIQRTEQGDSAMYLCASSLIGETQYFGPGTRLLVL.

The chain uses TRBV15 and TRBJ2-7, with a tentative D call TRBD1 (6 bases). The ends were cut back, 4 bases at V and 6 bases at J, with 16 bases in the middle. The CDR3 length is 14 residues. Germline CDR1 reads LNHNV; CDR2 reads YYDKDF (reference sequence). Here the CDR3 reads CATSIIADSLEQYF. The DNA for the CDR3 is TGTGCCACCAGCATAATCGCGGACAGCCTCGAGCAGTACTTC.

V gene TRBV19 combines with J gene TRBJ2-3, with D tentatively TRBD2 (5 bases). Germline CDR1 LNHDA, CDR2 SQIVND (reference sequence). Trimming took off 5 bases at V and 6 bases at J, with 21 bases between the two ends. This CDR3 has 16 amino acids. CDR3 sequence (DNA): TGTGCCAGTAGTTTTGCCGCCATGACCTCGGGGGATACGCAGTATTTT. Translation gives CASSFAAMTSGDTQYF.

The rearrangement joins TRBV19 to TRBJ1-5; D perhaps matches TRBD1 (6 bases). This CDR3 has 13 amino acids. The germline gives CDR1 LNHDA, CDR2 SQIVND (reference sequence). V was pared by 4 bases and J by 5 bases, with 9 bases between. The CDR3 DNA follows: TGTGCCAGTAGTAGACAGGCTGATCAGCCCCAGCATTTT. This gives the protein CASSRQADQPQHF.

This clone was found once. The chain employs TRBV6-5 and TRBJ2-7; D possibly corresponds to TRBD2 (6 bases). There are 15 residues in the CDR3. Trimming took off 10 bases at V and 7 bases at J, with 26 bases between the two ends. The V gene's germline CDR1 is MNHEY and CDR2 SVGAGI. In DNA form, the CDR3 reads TGTGCCACTTCATTTACCGGGGGACCGAAGAGGGAGCAGTACTTC. Amino acids: CATSFTGGPKREQYF.

This chain connects TRBV19 to TRBJ2-1; TRBD2 matches at 14 bases. Trimming at V came to 9 bases and at J to 3 bases, leaving 10 bases not matched to a gene. The CDR3 has 17 amino acids. CDR1 LNHDA and CDR2 SQIVND come from the germline V gene (reference sequence). CDR3 sequence reads: CASHPPGLAGDYNEQFF. The CDR3 nucleotides read TGTGCCAGCCACCCTCCGGGACTAGCGGGGGACTACAATGAGCAGTTCTTC.

Comments on this clone: Distinct nucleotide sequences in the sample also encode this CDR3. The J gene is TRBJ2-7, the V gene TRBV7-9, with 12 bases lining up with TRBD2. Per germline, CDR1 SEHNR and CDR2 FQNEAQ (reference sequence). The CDR3 has 15 residues. With V trimmed by 0 bases and J by 4 bases, 1 base remained unmatched. This chain's CDR3 is CASSLALAGGYEQYF. CDR3 in DNA: TGTGCCAGCAGCTTAGCACTAGCGGGAGGTTACGAGCAGTACTTC. The full variable domain, rest sourced from reference TRBV7-9 and TRBJ2-7, is DTGVSQNPRHKITKRGQNVTFRCDPISEHNRLYWYRQTLGQGPEFLTYFQNEAQLEKSRLLSDRFSAERPKGSFSTLEIQRTEQGDSAMYLCASSLALAGGYEQYFGPGTRLTVT.

The chain combines TRBV11-3 with TRBJ2-7; possible D gene TRBD1, 6 bases. The CDR3 length is 14 residues. Germline values: CDR1 SGHNT, CDR2 YENEEA. V was cut by 1 base and J by 3 bases, with 10 bases left in between. In DNA, the CDR3 is TGTGCCAGCAGCTTAGCTCCAGGGGACTACGAGCAGTACTTC. This translates into CASSLAPGDYEQYF.

The chain carries TRBV29-1 and TRBJ2-4; 12 positions match TRBD2. Germline assignment: CDR1 SQVTM and CDR2 ANQGSEA. The V and J ends lost 4 bases and 10 bases, in that order; junction bases with no gene match: 8. The length of the CDR3 is 14 residues. CDR3 in amino acids: CSVGTSGAYGIQYF. As DNA, the CDR3 is TGCAGCGTTGGGACTAGCGGGGCTTATGGGATTCAGTACTTC.

Only one count was recorded for this clone. The chain is built from TRBV30 and TRBJ2-5, with D maybe TRBD2 (6 bases). The germline CDR1 and CDR2 sequences are GTSNPN and SVGIG (reference sequence). V lost 0 bases and J lost 1, with 12 bases in between. This CDR3 is built from 15 residues. The CDR3 bases are TGTGCCTGGAGTGTAGGCGGGACCCTCCAAGAGACCCAGTACTTC. It specifies CAWSVGGTLQETQYF.